Given below is one T cell receptor (beta chain) in context. Antigen: not known. The data were produced by immunoSEQ multiplex PCR, yet TCRdb's version contains in-frame clones alone and is incomplete. The sample records over 100,000 clones, more than 70% being singletons. The data are from a study of cytomegalovirus exposure and HLA in healthy donors. The CDR3 runs to 15 residues. Germline CDR1 reads ENHRY; CDR2 reads SYGVKD. Trimming at V came to 2 bases and at J to 4 bases, leaving 5 bases not matched to a gene. Whole-study findings and limits: The classifier was said to identify cytomegalovirus status with high specificity and sensitivity. About 150 TCR beta chains were listed as cytomegalovirus-associated.

The genes are TRBV10-3 and TRBJ2-1, with 7 nucleotides matching TRBD2. The clonotype originates from a woman between 18 and 29 years old in good health and CMV-seronegative. The specimen sequenced was PBMCs. CDR3 in amino acids: CAISERGDLYNEQFF. In DNA, the CDR3 is TGTGCCATCAGTGAGCGGGGGGACTTATACAATGAGCAGTTCTTC.